Listed below are T cell receptor beta chains from one sample, sequenced in a study of resident and recirculating memory T cells in vitiligo. Only in-frame clones appear in the TCRdb table, and some are missing; sequencing was by immunoSEQ multiplex PCR. Of tens of thousands of clones in the sample, 92% were seen once. Sequenced material: blood. Receptors originate from a male donor with vitiligo. Both conserved end residues are trimmed from each CDR3. D genes are given only for firm matches.

cdr3_aa: ASSKGQGPYEQY
d_call: TRBD1
j_call: TRBJ2-7
v_call: TRBV4-1

cdr3_aa: ASGFGQGGETQY
d_call: TRBD1
j_call: TRBJ2-5
v_call: TRBV12-5

cdr3_aa: ASTLGGMNTEAF
d_call: NA
j_call: TRBJ1-1
v_call: TRBV7-9

cdr3_aa: ASSLAPSGETQY
d_call: TRBD2
j_call: TRBJ2-5
v_call: TRBV7-9

cdr3_aa: ASKGHSRDEQY
d_call: NA
j_call: TRBJ2-7
v_call: TRBV27

cdr3_aa: ASSNLGSSGNTIY
d_call: NA
j_call: TRBJ1-3
v_call: TRBV19

cdr3_aa: ASSPIAGVNEQY
d_call: TRBD2
j_call: TRBJ2-7
v_call: TRBV4-1

cdr3_aa: ASSPLLAGDYNEQF
d_call: TRBD2
j_call: TRBJ2-1
v_call: TRBV4-1

cdr3_aa: ASSEALPGQGYT
d_call: NA
j_call: TRBJ1-2
v_call: TRBV2

cdr3_aa: ARRQGKNTEAF
d_call: TRBD1
j_call: TRBJ1-1
v_call: TRBV2

cdr3_aa: ASSPGGASANTQY
d_call: TRBD2
j_call: TRBJ2-3
v_call: TRBV5-4

cdr3_aa: AIDRDRAGGYT
d_call: TRBD1
j_call: TRBJ1-2
v_call: TRBV10-3

cdr3_aa: AIRGQGSDTQY
d_call: TRBD1
j_call: TRBJ2-3
v_call: TRBV10-3

cdr3_aa: ATSIRVGPEGYT
d_call: NA
j_call: TRBJ1-2
v_call: TRBV15

cdr3_aa: ASSVRLAGRTEQF
d_call: TRBD2
j_call: TRBJ2-1
v_call: TRBV7-9

cdr3_aa: ASSAGTIDGYT
d_call: NA
j_call: TRBJ1-2
v_call: TRBV5-1

cdr3_aa: ASSLDRAYEQY
d_call: NA
j_call: TRBJ2-7
v_call: TRBV7-2

cdr3_aa: ASSEGGSGANVLT
d_call: NA
j_call: TRBJ2-6
v_call: TRBV2

cdr3_aa: ASSLAGQHMNTEAF
d_call: NA
j_call: TRBJ1-1
v_call: TRBV7-2

cdr3_aa: ASSSPDNWEETQY
d_call: NA
j_call: TRBJ2-5
v_call: TRBV7-9

cdr3_aa: ASRGRAWANVLT
d_call: TRBD2
j_call: TRBJ2-6
v_call: TRBV2

cdr3_aa: ASSVASGRAVDIQY
d_call: TRBD2
j_call: TRBJ2-4
v_call: TRBV7-2

cdr3_aa: ASREGTGANYGYT
d_call: TRBD1
j_call: TRBJ1-2
v_call: TRBV6-1

cdr3_aa: AKEAGTSGKETQY
d_call: TRBD2
j_call: TRBJ2-5
v_call: TRBV25-1

cdr3_aa: ASSGTYAYEQY
d_call: NA
j_call: TRBJ2-7
v_call: TRBV2

cdr3_aa: ASSPPGRVAPNTEAF
d_call: NA
j_call: TRBJ1-1
v_call: TRBV4-1

cdr3_aa: ASSRLAGWYA
d_call: TRBD2
j_call: TRBJ2-7
v_call: TRBV2

cdr3_aa: ASSQEVVVRERETQY
d_call: NA
j_call: TRBJ2-5
v_call: TRBV4-2

cdr3_aa: ASSEGQGRGYT
d_call: TRBD1
j_call: TRBJ1-2
v_call: TRBV2

cdr3_aa: SASRNEQF
d_call: NA
j_call: TRBJ2-1
v_call: TRBV20-1

cdr3_aa: ASSLAVVPGTDTQY
d_call: NA
j_call: TRBJ2-3
v_call: TRBV7-3

cdr3_aa: ASSLAGGPYNEQF
d_call: NA
j_call: TRBJ2-1
v_call: TRBV7-3

cdr3_aa: ASSLLAGMFDQPQH
d_call: NA
j_call: TRBJ1-5
v_call: TRBV28

cdr3_aa: ASSLRTVQETQY
d_call: NA
j_call: TRBJ2-5
v_call: TRBV13

cdr3_aa: ASSLLARAADEQY
d_call: NA
j_call: TRBJ2-7
v_call: TRBV27

cdr3_aa: ASSTLDRGNQPQH
d_call: TRBD1
j_call: TRBJ1-5
v_call: TRBV5-6

cdr3_aa: ASGRDAPHEQY
d_call: NA
j_call: TRBJ2-7
v_call: TRBV7-8

cdr3_aa: ASSLVPGGNNEQF
d_call: TRBD2
j_call: TRBJ2-1
v_call: TRBV5-6

cdr3_aa: ASIMTGRNYGYT
d_call: NA
j_call: TRBJ1-2
v_call: TRBV2

cdr3_aa: ASSLERVTGELF
d_call: NA
j_call: TRBJ2-2
v_call: TRBV7-3

cdr3_aa: ASSLTTGELF
d_call: NA
j_call: TRBJ2-2
v_call: TRBV28

cdr3_aa: ASSFLRPGNYGYT
d_call: NA
j_call: TRBJ1-2
v_call: TRBV5-1

cdr3_aa: ASSRRGTGGLRGTGELF
d_call: TRBD1
j_call: TRBJ2-2
v_call: TRBV19

cdr3_aa: ASRTAGQGAGDTQY
d_call: TRBD1
j_call: TRBJ2-3
v_call: TRBV28

cdr3_aa: ASSLTAGGTEAF
d_call: NA
j_call: TRBJ1-1
v_call: TRBV7-2

cdr3_aa: ASSRTTGANVLT
d_call: NA
j_call: TRBJ2-6
v_call: TRBV28

cdr3_aa: ASSSGRERGELF
d_call: TRBD2
j_call: TRBJ2-2
v_call: TRBV5-1

cdr3_aa: ASIRDRGRNTIY
d_call: TRBD1
j_call: TRBJ1-3
v_call: TRBV28

cdr3_aa: ASSERFLSRAF
d_call: NA
j_call: TRBJ1-1
v_call: TRBV7-2